These 17 T cell receptor beta chains came from one sample sequenced in a study of early T cells in non-severe SARS-CoV-2 infection. TCRdb redid the calling of the 5' RACE reads with MiXCR, one entry per CDR3 protein. The table lists more than 55,000 distinct CDR3 sequences, under 15% of them singletons. Sequencing was done on a sample of whole blood. The receptor source for this set is an adult who was a healthcare worker with PCR-confirmed SARS-CoV-2 infection or an uninfected control (not recorded which).

This clonotype has a count of ten or more. The V gene is TRBV29-1, the J gene TRBJ1-2, with TRBD1 as a possible D gene (6 bases). The CDR3 spans 15 residues. Trimming pared 4 bases from V and 3 bases from J, leaving 18 bases between. Germline assignment: CDR1 SQVTM and CDR2 ANQGSEA. The CDR3 DNA reads as TGCAGCGTTGGGGGGGCCGGGGAGGTATACTATGGCTACACCTTC. This encodes CSVGGAGEVYYGYTF.

This clonotype was recorded many times. V usage is TRBV7-6 and J usage is TRBJ1-2, with 12 bases matching TRBD1. The trim removed 5 bases at V and 6 bases at J, leaving 10 bases unmatched. CDR1 SGHVS and CDR2 FNYEAQ come from the germline V gene. The CDR3 spans 16 residues. In DNA form, the CDR3 reads TGTGCCAGCAGCCCACACACGGGACAGGGGGCTGATGGCTACACCTTC. Residues: CASSPHTGQGADGYTF.

There are a few counts of this clonotype. The V gene is TRBV11-3, the J gene TRBJ2-1; perhaps D is TRBD1 or TRBD2 (5 bases each). Trimming stripped 5 bases from V and 4 bases from J, with 15 bases between. The CDR3 totals 15 residues. Germline V gives CDR1 SGHNT, CDR2 YENEEA. CDR3 protein: CASSLGPPGYNEQFF. CDR3 DNA: TGTGCCAGCAGCCTGGGACCCCCTGGATACAATGAGCAGTTCTTC.

The table lists this clonotype with many counts. Relative to the germline gene, one junction end is altered; a read error may explain this. V and J are TRBV7-7 and TRBJ2-6, with 7 positions matching TRBD2. The length of the CDR3 is 15 residues. Germline V gives CDR1 SSHAT, CDR2 FNYEAQ (reference sequence). The CDR3 region has the DNA TGTGCTAGCAGCCCTAGCGGTCTGGGGGCCAACGTCCTGACTTTC. It codes for CASSPSGLGANVLTF.

This clonotype has just a few counts. The chain has TRBV27 and TRBJ2-2; D perhaps matches TRBD1 (6 bases). Germline loops: CDR1 MNHEY, CDR2 SMNVEV (reference sequence). CDR3 size: 13 residues. Trimming shortened V by 7 bases and J by 6 bases, and 12 bases separated the two germline ends. CDR3 in amino acids: CASTPDSAGELFF. The CDR3 DNA is TGTGCCAGCACCCCGGACAGCGCCGGGGAGCTGTTTTTT.

This clonotype was seen at least ten times. This chain uses TRBV27 with TRBJ2-7; 11 positions match TRBD2. This CDR3 has 16 residues. CDR1 is MNHEY and CDR2 is SMNVEV in the germline V gene (reference sequence). J was trimmed by 0 bases and V by 6 bases; bases with no gene match: 7. CDR3 nucleotide sequence: TGTGCCAGCAGATCTACTAGCGGGGGTTACTCCTACGAGCAGTACTTC. This translates into CASRSTSGGYSYEQYF.

Concerning this clonotype: A much bigger clone sits one base away, suggesting this may be a read error. This chain joins TRBV29-1 and TRBJ1-2, with D hard to call. From germline, CDR1 is SQVTM and CDR2 ANQGSEA. CDR3 length: 12 residues. CDR3 in DNA: TGCAGCGTTGGCGAGAGAAACTTTGGCTACACCTTC. Its translation is CSVGERNFGYTF.

There are a few counts of this clonotype. The J gene is TRBJ2-2, the V gene TRBV24-1; TRBD2 aligns across 8 bases. The V gene's germline CDR1 is KGHDR and CDR2 SFDVKD. V lost 9 bases and J lost 4; bases outside the gene matches: 6. The CDR3 sequence is 14 residues long. CDR3 nucleotides: TGTGCCACCGAGACTAGCGCGGGCACCGGGGAGCTGTTTTTT. It translates to CATETSAGTGELFF.

This clonotype has ten or more counts. The J gene is TRBJ2-1, the V gene TRBV7-2; 7 bases line up with TRBD1. The junction had 4 bases not matched to a gene; V was cut back by 5 bases and J by 3 bases. There are 14 residues in the CDR3. CDR1 and CDR2 from the germline V gene are SGHTA and FQGNSA. The CDR3 nucleotides read TGTGCCAGCAGCCCTCGGACAGGCTACAATGAGCAGTTCTTC. This gives the protein CASSPRTGYNEQFF. Together with reference TRBV7-2 and TRBJ2-1, the CDR3 gives the full variable domain: GAGVSQSPSNKVTEKGKDVELRCDPISGHTALYWYRQSLGQGLEFLIYFQGNSAPDKSGLPSDRFSAERTGGSVSTLTIQRTQQEDSAVYLCASSPRTGYNEQFFGPGTRLTVL.

This clonotype was counted many times. The rearrangement joins TRBV3-1 to TRBJ2-4; 12 bases line up with TRBD2. Losses at the gene ends were 0 bases for V and 8 bases for J; bases not matched to a gene: 5. Germline lookup yields CDR1 LGHDT and CDR2 YNNKEL (reference sequence). This CDR3 is built from 16 residues. The CDR3 region has the DNA TGTGCCAGCAGCCAAGATATGGCTAGCGGGGGGGACATTCAGTACTTC. Amino acid sequence: CASSQDMASGGDIQYF.

This clonotype was counted many times. The V gene is TRBV7-2, the J gene TRBJ1-1, with 8 bases that match TRBD1. V lost 2 bases, J lost 4 bases, and 9 bases stayed unmatched. CDR3 length: 16 residues. CDR1 is SGHTA, CDR2 FQGNSA, per germline. The CDR3 bases are TGTGCCAGCAGCTTACAGGGGGCATTCGTGGCCACTGAAGCTTTCTTT. The encoded protein is CASSLQGAFVATEAFF.

Many counts were recorded for this clonotype. The chain's CDR3 is CASSADRTSYEQYF. The DNA of the CDR3 is TGTGCCAGCAGCGCGGACAGGACTTCGTACGAGCAGTACTTC. This chain uses TRBV11-2 with TRBJ2-7; 7 bases map to TRBD1. This CDR3 contains 14 residues. The J segment lost 4 bases and the V segment lost 5 bases, leaving 8 bases of the junction unmatched. The germline V gene has CDR1 SGHAT and CDR2 FQNNGV. Full variable domain (outside the CDR3, taken from reference TRBV11-2 and TRBJ2-7): EAGVAQSPRYKIIEKRQSVAFWCNPISGHATLYWYQQILGQGPKLLIQFQNNGVVDDSQLPKDRFSAERLKGVDSTLKIQPAKLEDSAVYLCASSADRTSYEQYFGPGTRLTVT.

This clonotype was detected ten times or more. The chain employs TRBV5-1 and TRBJ2-1, with TRBD2 matching over 7 bases. CDR1 is SGHRS, CDR2 YFSETQ, per germline. V shed 2 bases and J 0 bases; nucleotides not matched to a gene: 2. The CDR3 sequence is 15 residues long. The CDR3 nucleotides read TGCGCCAGCAGCTTCGGCGGGGGCTCCTACAATGAGCAGTTCTTC. Its protein is CASSFGGGSYNEQFF.

This clonotype was seen only a few times. This chain uses TRBV3-1 with TRBJ2-6; 7 nucleotides match TRBD1. The CDR3 is 17 amino acids. J lost 0 bases, V lost 4 bases, and 6 bases had no gene match. Germline lookup yields CDR1 LGHDT and CDR2 YNNKEL (reference sequence). This CDR3 reads CASSLGQATSGANVLTF. The CDR3 region has the DNA TGTGCCAGCAGCCTCGGACAGGCGACCTCTGGGGCCAACGTCCTGACTTTC.

This clonotype was seen many times. The chain employs TRBV19 and TRBJ2-5, with 11 bases identical to TRBD1. The CDR3 is 15 residues long. The junction had 6 bases not matched to a gene; V was cut back by 7 bases and J by 2 bases. CDR1 and CDR2 from the germline V gene are LNHDA and SQIVND (reference sequence). The CDR3 protein is CASTMGTGGQETQYF. The CDR3 DNA reads as TGTGCCAGTACCATGGGGACAGGGGGGCAAGAGACCCAGTACTTC.

The genes are TRBV2 and TRBJ2-1, with 12 bases identical to TRBD2. The J segment lost 4 bases and the V segment lost 6 bases, leaving 7 bases of the junction unmatched. The CDR3 has 16 amino acids. The V gene's germline CDR1 is SNHLY and CDR2 FYNNEI. The CDR3 coding sequence is TGTGCCAGCAGCTTACTAGCGGGGGGCGAATACAATGAGCAGTTCTTC. Amino acid sequence: CASSLLAGGEYNEQFF.

Ten or more counts support this clonotype. J is TRBJ1-5 and V is TRBV5-5; the D gene is possibly TRBD1 (5 bases). This CDR3 is built from 13 residues. Germline loops: CDR1 SGHKS, CDR2 YYEKEE (reference sequence). Trimming removed 4 bases from V and 3 bases from J, with 8 bases in between. The CDR3 spells CASSKDTNQPQHF. In DNA form, the CDR3 reads TGTGCCAGCAGCAAGGACACCAATCAGCCCCAGCATTTT. The variable domain in full, completed from reference TRBV5-5 and TRBJ1-5, reads DAGVTQSPTHLIKTRGQQVTLRCSPISGHKSVSWYQQVLGQGPQFIFQYYEKEERGRGNFPDRFSARQFPNYSSELNVNALLLGDSALYLCASSKDTNQPQHFGDGTRLSIL.